This T cell receptor (beta chain) was sequenced in a study of control samples from healthy donors and cancer patients (TCRdb year 2020). With respect to this clone: The target of this receptor is not known. No base-level quality is on record; no much larger clone is a single base apart.

Library generation was performed with the immunoSEQ multiplex PCR assay. This is the immuneACCESS table as TCRdb keeps it, with only in-frame sequences that have V and J called. A part of the clones is gone; compared with another copy, unresolved V genes explain less than half, and the rest is unexplained. This sample holds roughly 120,000 clones; just over 90% were observed only once. The biggest ten clones account for approximately 1.7% of the sample. The CDR3 contains 16 residues, cysteine and phenylalanine counted. Only CDR3 DNA remains: 48 bases, in frame from the first base. The germline V gene provides CDR1 MNHEY and CDR2 SVGAGI. The junction shows trimming of 0 bases on V and 5 bases on J, plus 16 bases between the germline ends.

The V gene is TRBV6-5 and the J gene is TRBJ1-2; the D gene cannot be resolved reliably. Sequenced material: PBMCs. This sequence originates from a man in his fifties or sixties with head and neck cancer. The base sequence is TGTGCCAGCAGTTACTCGGCCCTAGGAGGGAATTATGGCTACACCTTC. This is translated as CASSYSALGGNYGYTF.